This section outlines one TCR beta chain sequence together with its context. No antigen is known for it. The table came from immunoSEQ multiplex PCR; TCRdb's copy has only in-frame clones and leaves some out. Of 150,000 or so clones listed, 80% to 90% were seen once; the top ten hold around 4.9%. The data originate from a study of T cell responses to AZD1222 COVID-19 vaccine. Germline loops: CDR1 SGDLS, CDR2 YYNGEE. This CDR3 has 17 residues. J was trimmed by 7 bases and V by 0 bases; bases with no gene match: 9. Findings and caveats of the study: Repertoire sampling happened only post peak T cell response. The sample set comprised mostly white British donors with more females, and clonal diversity was possibly underestimated. The breadth and depth of Spike-specific TCRs increased once two AZD1222 doses had been given. Spike-spanning, vaccine-associated CD4 TCRs were dominant at 160-218 and 743-854.

The material sequenced was peripheral blood, taken on day 0 of AZD1222 vaccination. The rearrangement links TRBV9 to TRBJ1-4, with TRBD1 matching 10 bases. The source of this sequence is an adult in good health. Written as DNA, the CDR3 is TGTGCCAGCAGCGTAGGACAGGGGGCCGGCTTGAGTGAAAAACTGTTTTTT. Protein: CASSVGQGAGLSEKLFF.